This T cell receptor (beta chain) was retrieved from a study of tumor-infiltrating lymphocytes in primary liver carcinoma. Turning to the study itself: The study enrolled male and female patients aged 30 to 69 years. Per sample, productive TCRbeta reads numbered roughly 3.65 to 8 million, similar across tissue types. Whole-study findings and limits: Tumor-adjacent and tumor-blood pairs showed less overlap than tumor region pairs. Tumors and blood were compared for top-250-clone fraction, and tumors had the significantly higher value (p = 0.039).

Points on this clonotype: The antigen remains unidentified. The CDR3 ends on some other residue instead of the conserved phenylalanine or tryptophan, so this is likely a read error.

CDR1 is MNHNS and CDR2 is SASEGT in the germline V gene. The CDR3 totals 11 residues. V was shortened by 6 bases and J by 2 bases, with 4 bases between the two germline ends. TCR beta cDNA came from approximately 540 ng total RNA, primed with a constant-region primer. Amplification in three nested multiplex PCR rounds with slightly modified ARM-PCR gave rise to TCR beta libraries. The first two PCR rounds, around 11 cycles each, used TRBV1-TRBV30 forward primers and a C-beta reverse primer. TCRdb passed the multiplex PCR reads through MiXCR, listing each CDR3 protein once. The sample consists of roughly 330,000 distinct CDR3 sequences, almost 65% of them appearing once. It was unsorted whole blood that yielded blood RNA, and germline DNA was also extracted.

The receptor's source is a man aged 40-50 years with primary liver carcinoma and hepatitis B virus infection. V is TRBV6-1 and J is TRBJ1-1, with D unresolved. The sample was peripheral blood. CDR3 sequence reads: CASRLNTEAFS. The CDR3 DNA reads as TGTGCCAGCAGGTTAAACACTGAAGCTTTCTCT.